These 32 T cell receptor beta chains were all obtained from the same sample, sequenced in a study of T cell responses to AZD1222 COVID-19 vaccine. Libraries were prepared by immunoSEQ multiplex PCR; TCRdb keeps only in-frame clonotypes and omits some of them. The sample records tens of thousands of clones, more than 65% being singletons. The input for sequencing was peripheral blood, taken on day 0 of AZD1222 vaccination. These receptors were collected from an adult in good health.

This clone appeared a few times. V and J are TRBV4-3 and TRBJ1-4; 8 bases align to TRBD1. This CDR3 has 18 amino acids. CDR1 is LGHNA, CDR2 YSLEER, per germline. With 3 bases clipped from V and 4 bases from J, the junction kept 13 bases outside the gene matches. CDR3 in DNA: TGCGCCAGCAGCCACCGGGGCAGGGGGCACAAGGGTAATGAAAAACTGTTTTTT. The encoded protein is CASSHRGRGHKGNEKLFF.

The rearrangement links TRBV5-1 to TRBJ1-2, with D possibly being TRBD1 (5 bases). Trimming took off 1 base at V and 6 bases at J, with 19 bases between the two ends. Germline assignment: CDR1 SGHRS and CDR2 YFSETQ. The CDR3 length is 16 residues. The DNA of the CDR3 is TGCGCCAGCAGCTTGCTCCCCGGGGACCGAGGTGATGGCTACACCTTC. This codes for CASSLLPGDRGDGYTF.

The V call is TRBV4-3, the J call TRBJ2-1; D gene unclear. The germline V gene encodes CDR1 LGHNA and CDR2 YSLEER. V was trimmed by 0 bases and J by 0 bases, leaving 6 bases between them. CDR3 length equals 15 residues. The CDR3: CASSQDVSSYNEQFF. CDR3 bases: TGCGCCAGCAGCCAAGATGTTAGCTCCTACAATGAGCAGTTCTTC.

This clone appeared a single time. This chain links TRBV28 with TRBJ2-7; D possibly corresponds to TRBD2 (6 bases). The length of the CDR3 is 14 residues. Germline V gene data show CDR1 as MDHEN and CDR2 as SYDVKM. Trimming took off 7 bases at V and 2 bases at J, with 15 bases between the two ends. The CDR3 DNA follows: TGTGCCAGCATTGATGGGGGGATGACCTACGAGCAGTACTTC. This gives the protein CASIDGGMTYEQYF.

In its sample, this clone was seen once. CDR3 region: CASSSGFYEQYF. The CDR3, as DNA: TGTGCCAGCAGTTCCGGGTTCTACGAGCAGTACTTC. The chain uses TRBV12-3 or TRBV12-4 and TRBJ2-7; D is undetermined. The CDR3 covers 12 residues. The ends were cut back, 4 bases at V and 3 bases at J, with 7 bases in the middle.

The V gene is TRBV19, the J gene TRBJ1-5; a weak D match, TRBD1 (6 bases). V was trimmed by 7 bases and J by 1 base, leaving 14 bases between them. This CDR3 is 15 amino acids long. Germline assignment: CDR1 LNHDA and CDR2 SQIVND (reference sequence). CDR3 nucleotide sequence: TGTGCCAGTATCAAGACCAGGGGAAGCAATCAGCCCCAGCATTTT. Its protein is CASIKTRGSNQPQHF. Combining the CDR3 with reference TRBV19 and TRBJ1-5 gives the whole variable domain DGGITQSPKYLFRKEGQNVTLSCEQNLNHDAMYWYRQDPGQGLRLIYYSQIVNDFQKGDIAEGYSVSREKKESFPLTVTSAQKNPTAFYLCASIKTRGSNQPQHFGDGTRLSIL.

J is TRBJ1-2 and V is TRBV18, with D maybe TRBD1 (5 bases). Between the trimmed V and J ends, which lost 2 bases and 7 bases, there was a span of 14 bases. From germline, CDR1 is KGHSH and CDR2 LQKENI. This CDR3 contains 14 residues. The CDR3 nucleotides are TGTGCCAGCTCACCAAAGGCTACCGGGGGTGGCTACACCTTC. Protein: CASSPKATGGGYTF. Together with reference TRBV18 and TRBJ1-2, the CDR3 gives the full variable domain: NAGVMQNPRHLVRRRGQEARLRCSPMKGHSHVYWYRQLPEEGLKFMVYLQKENIIDESGMPKERFSAEFPKEGPSILRIQQVVRGDSAAYFCASSPKATGGGYTFGSGTRLTVV.

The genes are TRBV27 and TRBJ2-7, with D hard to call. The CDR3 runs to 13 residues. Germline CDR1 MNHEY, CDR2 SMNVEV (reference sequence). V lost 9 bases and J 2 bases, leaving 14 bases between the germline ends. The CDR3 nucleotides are TGTGCCAGTTCCCGGATTGGGGCCTACGAGCAGTACTTC. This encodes CASSRIGAYEQYF.

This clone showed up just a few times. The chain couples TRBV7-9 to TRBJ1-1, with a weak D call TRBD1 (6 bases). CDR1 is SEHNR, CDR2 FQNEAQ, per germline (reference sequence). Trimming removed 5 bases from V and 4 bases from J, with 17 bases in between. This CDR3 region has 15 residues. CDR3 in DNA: TGTGCCAGCAGCCCCTACACCACAGGGTTCACTGAAGCTTTCTTT. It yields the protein CASSPYTTGFTEAFF.

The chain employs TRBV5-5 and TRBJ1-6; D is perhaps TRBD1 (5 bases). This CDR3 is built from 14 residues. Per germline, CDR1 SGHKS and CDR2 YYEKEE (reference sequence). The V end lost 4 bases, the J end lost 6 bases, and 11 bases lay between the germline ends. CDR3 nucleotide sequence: TGTGCCAGCAGCCCGGGACTGTTTAATTCACCCCTCCACTTT. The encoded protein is CASSPGLFNSPLHF.

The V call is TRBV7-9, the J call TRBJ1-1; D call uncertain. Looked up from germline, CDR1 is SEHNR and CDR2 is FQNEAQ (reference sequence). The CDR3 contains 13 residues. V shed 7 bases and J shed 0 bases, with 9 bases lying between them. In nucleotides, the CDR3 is TGTGCCAGCACCCAAGGGTTGAACACTGAAGCTTTCTTT. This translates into CASTQGLNTEAFF.

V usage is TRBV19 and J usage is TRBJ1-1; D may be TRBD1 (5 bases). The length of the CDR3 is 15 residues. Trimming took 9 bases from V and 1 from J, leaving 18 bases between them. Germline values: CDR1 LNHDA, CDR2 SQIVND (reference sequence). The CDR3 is CASVYPGPRNTEAFF. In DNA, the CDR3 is TGTGCCAGCGTCTATCCGGGACCCCGGAACACTGAAGCTTTCTTT.

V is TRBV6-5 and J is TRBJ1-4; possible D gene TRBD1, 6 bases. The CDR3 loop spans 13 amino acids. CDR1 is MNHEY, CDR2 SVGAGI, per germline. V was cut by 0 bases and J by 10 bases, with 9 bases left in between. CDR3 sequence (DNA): TGTGCCAGCAGTTACTCGAAGGGGGGAAAACTGTTTTTT. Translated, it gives CASSYSKGGKLFF.

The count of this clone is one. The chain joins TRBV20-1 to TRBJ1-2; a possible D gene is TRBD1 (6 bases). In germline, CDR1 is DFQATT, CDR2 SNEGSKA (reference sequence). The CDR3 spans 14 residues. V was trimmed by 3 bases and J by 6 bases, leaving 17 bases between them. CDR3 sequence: CSASGRGLIDGYTF. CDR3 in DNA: TGCAGTGCTAGTGGGCGGGGGCTCATTGATGGCTACACCTTC.

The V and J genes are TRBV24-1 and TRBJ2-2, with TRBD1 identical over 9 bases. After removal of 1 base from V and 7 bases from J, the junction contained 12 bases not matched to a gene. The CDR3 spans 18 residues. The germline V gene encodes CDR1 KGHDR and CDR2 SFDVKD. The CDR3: CATSDFEDRGAIGGELFF. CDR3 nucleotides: TGTGCCACCAGTGATTTTGAGGACAGGGGCGCCATAGGCGGGGAGCTGTTTTTT.

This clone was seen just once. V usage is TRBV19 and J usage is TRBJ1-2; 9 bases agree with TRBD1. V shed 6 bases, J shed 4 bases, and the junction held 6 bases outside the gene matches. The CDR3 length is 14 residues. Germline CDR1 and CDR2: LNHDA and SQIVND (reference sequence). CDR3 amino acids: CASSQDRGVYGYTF. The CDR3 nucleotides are TGTGCCAGTAGCCAGGACAGGGGAGTCTATGGCTACACCTTC.

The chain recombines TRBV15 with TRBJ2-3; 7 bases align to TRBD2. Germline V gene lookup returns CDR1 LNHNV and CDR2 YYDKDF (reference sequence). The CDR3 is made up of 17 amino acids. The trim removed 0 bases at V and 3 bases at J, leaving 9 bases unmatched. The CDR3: CATSRDLAGAGTDTQYF. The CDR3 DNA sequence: TGTGCCACCAGCAGAGATCTTGCGGGAGCGGGGACAGATACGCAGTATTTT.

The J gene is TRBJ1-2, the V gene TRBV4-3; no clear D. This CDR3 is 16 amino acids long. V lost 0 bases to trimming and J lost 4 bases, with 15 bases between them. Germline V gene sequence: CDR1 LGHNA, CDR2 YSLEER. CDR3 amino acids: CASSQDLNGEAYGYTF. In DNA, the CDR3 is TGCGCCAGCAGCCAAGATTTGAACGGGGAGGCCTATGGCTACACCTTC.

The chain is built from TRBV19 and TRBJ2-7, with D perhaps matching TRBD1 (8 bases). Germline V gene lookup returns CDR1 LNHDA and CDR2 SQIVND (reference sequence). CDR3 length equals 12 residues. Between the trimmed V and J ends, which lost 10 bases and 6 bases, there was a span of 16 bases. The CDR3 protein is CATSQGEGEQYF. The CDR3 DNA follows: TGTGCCACATCACAGGGGGAGGGCGAGCAGTACTTC.

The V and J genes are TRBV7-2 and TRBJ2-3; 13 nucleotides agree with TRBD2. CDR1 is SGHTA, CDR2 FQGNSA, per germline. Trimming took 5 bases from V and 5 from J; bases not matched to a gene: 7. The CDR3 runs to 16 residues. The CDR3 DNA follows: TGTGCCAGCAGCCCGAGTCGGACTAGCGGGAGAGATACGCAGTATTTT. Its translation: CASSPSRTSGRDTQYF.

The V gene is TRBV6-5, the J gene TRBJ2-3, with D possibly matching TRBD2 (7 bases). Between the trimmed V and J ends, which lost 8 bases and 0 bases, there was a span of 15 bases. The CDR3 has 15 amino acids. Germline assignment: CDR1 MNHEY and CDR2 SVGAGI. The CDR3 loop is CASGRGTGSTDTQYF. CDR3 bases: TGTGCCAGCGGGAGGGGGACGGGGAGCACAGATACGCAGTATTTT.

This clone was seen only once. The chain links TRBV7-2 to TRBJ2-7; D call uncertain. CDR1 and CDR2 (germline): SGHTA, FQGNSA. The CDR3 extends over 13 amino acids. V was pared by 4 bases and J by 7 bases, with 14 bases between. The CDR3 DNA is TGTGCCAGCAGCTCCCTCGGGTTGGGGGAGCAGTACTTC. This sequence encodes CASSSLGLGEQYF. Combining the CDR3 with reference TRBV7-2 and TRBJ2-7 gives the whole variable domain GAGVSQSPSNKVTEKGKDVELRCDPISGHTALYWYRQSLGQGLEFLIYFQGNSAPDKSGLPSDRFSAERTGGSVSTLTIQRTQQEDSAVYLCASSSLGLGEQYFGPGTRLTVT.

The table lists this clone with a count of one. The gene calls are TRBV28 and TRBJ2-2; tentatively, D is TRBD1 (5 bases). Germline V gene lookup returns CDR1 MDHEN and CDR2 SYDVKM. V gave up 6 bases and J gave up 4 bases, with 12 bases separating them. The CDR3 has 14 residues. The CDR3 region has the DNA TGTGCCAGCAGACCTCGGACACTCACCGGGGAGCTGTTTTTT. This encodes CASRPRTLTGELFF.

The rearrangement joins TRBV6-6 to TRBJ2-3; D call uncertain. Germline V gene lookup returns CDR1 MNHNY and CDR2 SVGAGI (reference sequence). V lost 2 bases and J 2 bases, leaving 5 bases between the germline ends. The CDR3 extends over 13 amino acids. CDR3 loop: CASSYHITDTQYF. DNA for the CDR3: TGTGCCAGCAGTTACCATATCACAGATACGCAGTATTTT.

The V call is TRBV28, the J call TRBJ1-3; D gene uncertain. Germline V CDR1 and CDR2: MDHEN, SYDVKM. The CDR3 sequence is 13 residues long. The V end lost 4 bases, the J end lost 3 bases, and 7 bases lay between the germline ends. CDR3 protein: CASSYGVGNTIYF. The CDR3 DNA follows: TGTGCCAGCAGTTATGGGGTTGGAAACACCATATATTTT.

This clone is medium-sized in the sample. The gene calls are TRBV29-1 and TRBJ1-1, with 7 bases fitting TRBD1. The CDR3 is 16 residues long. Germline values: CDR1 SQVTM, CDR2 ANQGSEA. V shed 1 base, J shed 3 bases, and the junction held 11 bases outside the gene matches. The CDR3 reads CSVEVLYRGQYTEAFF. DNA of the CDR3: TGCAGCGTTGAAGTCTTATACAGGGGACAGTACACTGAAGCTTTCTTT.

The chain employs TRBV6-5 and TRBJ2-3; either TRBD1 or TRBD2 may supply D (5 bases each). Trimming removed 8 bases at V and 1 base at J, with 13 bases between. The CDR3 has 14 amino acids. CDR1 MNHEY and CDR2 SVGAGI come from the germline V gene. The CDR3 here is CASGGTLGTDTQYF. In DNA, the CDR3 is TGTGCCAGCGGGGGAACACTGGGCACAGATACGCAGTATTTT.

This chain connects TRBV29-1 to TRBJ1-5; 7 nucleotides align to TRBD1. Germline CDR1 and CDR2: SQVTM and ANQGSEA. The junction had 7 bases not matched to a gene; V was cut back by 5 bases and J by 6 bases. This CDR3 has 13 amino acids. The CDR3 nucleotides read TGCAGCGTTAGTAGGGGGCTAGGTCAGCCCCAGCATTTT. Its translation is CSVSRGLGQPQHF. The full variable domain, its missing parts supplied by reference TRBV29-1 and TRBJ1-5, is SAVISQKPSRDICQRGTSLTIQCQVDSQVTMMFWYRQQPGQSLTLIATANQGSEATYESGFVIDKFPISRPNLTFSTLTVSNMSPEDSSIYLCSVSRGLGQPQHFGDGTRLSIL.

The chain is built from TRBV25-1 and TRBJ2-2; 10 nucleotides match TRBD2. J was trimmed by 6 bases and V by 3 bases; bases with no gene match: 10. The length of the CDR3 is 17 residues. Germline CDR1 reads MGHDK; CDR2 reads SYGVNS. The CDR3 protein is CASSDPSGRGLAGELFF. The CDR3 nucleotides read TGTGCCAGCAGTGACCCTAGCGGGAGAGGTTTGGCCGGGGAGCTGTTTTTT.

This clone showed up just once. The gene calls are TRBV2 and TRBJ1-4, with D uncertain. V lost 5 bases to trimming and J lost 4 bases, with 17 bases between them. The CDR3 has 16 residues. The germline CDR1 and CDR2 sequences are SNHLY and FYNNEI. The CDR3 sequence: CASSRKTGGFNEKLFF. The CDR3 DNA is TGTGCCAGCAGTCGAAAGACGGGAGGCTTTAATGAAAAACTGTTTTTT.

CDR3 DNA: TGTGCCAGCGGAGTAGCGCAAGGGACCTCAAACACCATATATTTT. This sequence encodes CASGVAQGTSNTIYF. The rearrangement joins TRBV11-3 to TRBJ1-3; weak D call: TRBD1 (5 bases). Looked up from germline, CDR1 is SGHNT and CDR2 is YENEEA. The V gene lost 8 bases and the J gene lost 6 bases, with 20 bases spanning the gap. The CDR3 consists of 15 residues.

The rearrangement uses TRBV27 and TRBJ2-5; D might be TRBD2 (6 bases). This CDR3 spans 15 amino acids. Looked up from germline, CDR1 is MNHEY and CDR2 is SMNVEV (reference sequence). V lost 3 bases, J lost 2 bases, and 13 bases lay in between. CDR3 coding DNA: TGTGCCAGCAGTTTTAGGAGGGAGGTTCAAGAGACCCAGTACTTC. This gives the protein CASSFRREVQETQYF.